The clone carrying this T cell receptor beta chain has only a few counts. Antigen unknown. This sample stems from a study of vaccination and CD4 T cells after COVID-19. Study-wide context: Cells were stimulated with overlapping spike peptides from SARS-CoV-2, HCoV-NL63, HCoV-OC43 and HCoV-229E.

This CDR3 has 14 amino acids. CDR1 and CDR2 from the germline V gene are LGHDT and YNNKEL (reference sequence). V shed 7 bases, J shed 2 bases, and the junction held 5 bases outside the gene matches. Treatment indicated: roughly 11-day PBMC culture with coronavirus spike peptide pools or control peptides (ViraFEST assay). The assay that was used to sequence DNA from cultured CD4+ T cells was the Oncomine TCR Beta short-read assay. TCRdb fed the PCR reads into MiXCR, producing one record per CDR3 protein. The sample has 20,000 to 25,000 distinct CDR3 sequences; roughly half are singletons. The chain couples TRBV3-1 to TRBJ2-5; 9 positions agree with TRBD2. This sequence was found in a human donor who had recovered from COVID-19. Input material: CD4+ T cells from blood, cultured in vitro. CDR3: CASNLAGGQETQYF. The CDR3 DNA reads as TGTGCCAGCAACCTTGCGGGAGGGCAAGAGACCCAGTACTTC.